The entry below describes one T cell receptor beta chain. The data are from a study of blood T cells in healthy people across ages. The second PCR ran roughly 6 to 11 cycles with a sample-barcoded 5' primer and J-beta primers. MiXCR was run by TCRdb on the 5' RACE reads, yielding one entry per CDR3 protein. The table records about 900,000 distinct CDR3 sequences, approximately 49% of them present only once. Germline lookup yields CDR1 SGHRS and CDR2 YFSETQ. Losses at the gene ends were 6 bases for V and 5 bases for J; bases not matched to a gene: 7. This CDR3 contains 14 residues. Peripheral blood was drawn, approximately 10 milliliters per donor. Each sample had at least 6.5 million PBMCs isolated.

The sample was blood. The receptor comes from a man aged 30-40 years in good health. This chain links TRBV5-1 with TRBJ2-3, with TRBD2 identical over 9 bases. The CDR3 loop reads CASTHAGGKDTQYF. In DNA form, the CDR3 reads TGCGCCAGCACCCACGCGGGGGGGAAAGATACGCAGTATTTT.